This T cell receptor beta chain was retrieved from a study of T cell responses to AZD1222 COVID-19 vaccine. TCRdb's copy holds only in-frame clones and misses some; the assay was immunoSEQ multiplex PCR. The sample includes under 250,000 clones, 85% to 95% of them seen just once. Findings and limits, study-wide: The donor cohort was predominantly white British with a female majority, and clonal diversity may have been underestimated. An increase in Spike-specific TCR breadth and depth was observed after two AZD1222 doses.

Trimming stripped 0 bases from V and 9 bases from J, with 14 bases between. The germline gives CDR1 MNHEY, CDR2 SVGAGI. This CDR3 has 15 amino acids. Notes on this clone: Antigen specificity is unknown.

Material: peripheral blood, obtained on day 0 of MenACWY control vaccination. This clonotype originated in an adult in good health. The chain has TRBV6-5 and TRBJ2-2, with D possibly matching TRBD2 (6 bases). The CDR3 nucleotides are TGTGCCAGCAGTTACTCGGGACTTAGTGGGAGGGAGCTGTTTTTT. Residues: CASSYSGLSGRELFF.